This record covers a single T cell receptor (beta chain). The junction shows a germline mismatch at one end, possibly a read error. Other DNA sequences within the sample encode an identical CDR3. This sample was taken from a study of shared clonotypes between healthy human individuals. The germline V gene encodes CDR1 SGHNT and CDR2 YYREEE (reference sequence). The CDR3 has 14 amino acids. Healthy adults negative for HIV, lacking recent acute infections or vaccinations, served as donors. In the sorted-subset replicate PCRs, 150 to 250 ng DNA, some 30,000 T cell genomes, was used. Sequenced by immunoSEQ multiplex PCR; TCRdb stores in-frame clones only, minus some. The sample has roughly 2,300,000 clones, 80% to 95% seen once.

The chain is built from TRBV5-4 and TRBJ1-2, with D possibly being TRBD1 (6 bases). This receptor was identified in a man younger than 35 in good health. Some clones in this sample may be carry-over from other donors' samples. The sequenced sample consisted of naive CD4+ T cells from PBMCs. Subset described: CD45RA+ positively selected. CDR3 sequence reads: CASSLRTDNYGYTF. CDR3 nucleotide sequence: TGCGCCAGCAGCTTAAGGACAGACAACTATGGCTACACCTTC.